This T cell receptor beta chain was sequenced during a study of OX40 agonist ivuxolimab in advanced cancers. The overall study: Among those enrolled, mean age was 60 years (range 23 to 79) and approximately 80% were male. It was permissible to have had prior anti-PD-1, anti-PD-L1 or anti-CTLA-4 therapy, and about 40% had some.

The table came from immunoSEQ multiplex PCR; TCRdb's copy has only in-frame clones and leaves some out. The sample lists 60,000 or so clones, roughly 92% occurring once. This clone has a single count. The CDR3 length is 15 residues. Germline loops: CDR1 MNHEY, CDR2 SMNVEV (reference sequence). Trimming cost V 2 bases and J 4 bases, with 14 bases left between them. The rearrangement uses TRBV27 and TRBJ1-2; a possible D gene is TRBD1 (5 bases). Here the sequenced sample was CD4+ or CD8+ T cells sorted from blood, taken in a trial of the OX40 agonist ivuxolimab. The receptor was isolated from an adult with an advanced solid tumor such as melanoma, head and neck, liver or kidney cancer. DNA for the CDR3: TGTGCCAGCAGTTTAGGAGGACACCGGGGCTATGGCTACACCTTC. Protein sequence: CASSLGGHRGYGYTF.